This TCR beta chain was found in a study of shared clonotypes between healthy human individuals. Study-wide findings and caveats: In general, naive subsets displayed greater estimated richness than memory subsets did. It was anticipated that sequencing depth would influence how many clonotypes donors shared.

The authors distributed each subset's genomic DNA evenly over several immunoSEQ plates. Assay: immunoSEQ multiplex PCR; the TCRdb copy retains only in-frame clones and omits some. The table lists about 2.1 million clones, around 93% of them singletons, with around 1.7% in the top ten. CDR3 length equals 13 residues. The germline gives CDR1 MDHEN, CDR2 SYDVKM. The V end lost 10 bases, the J end lost 2 bases, and 12 bases lay between the germline ends. This clone was detected only a few times. The antigen is undetermined. Cells designated naive CD8 were CD45RO-negative and were positively selected for CCR7, with terminally differentiated effector memory CD45RA+ cells excluded. The study drew all its donors from Caucasian adults living in Nashville, Tennessee.

Sequencing was performed on naive CD8+ T cells from PBMCs. This sequence joins TRBV28 and TRBJ1-5; D gene ambiguous. The TCR originated in a man in his late teens or twenties in good health. Some clones in this sample may be carry-over from other donors' samples. In DNA form, the CDR3 reads TGTGCCACCGTAGGTTTGGGCAATCAGCCCCAGCATTTT. Its translation: CATVGLGNQPQHF.